This T cell receptor beta chain derives from a study of T cells in localized non-small cell lung cancer. Points on this clone: Its antigen is as yet unknown.

Produced via immunoSEQ multiplex PCR; TCRdb's table is partial and in-frame only. The repertoire holds around 54,000 clones, with just over 85% as singletons. Regarding the study as a whole: Uninvolved adjacent lung had higher T cell clonality than tumor and all other tissues. Tumor samples were not multi-region, leaving intratumor heterogeneity unexcluded. A median 57 of the top 100 tumor clones appeared in adjacent lung. Longer overall survival was linked to higher blood T cell density.

The sequence was obtained from a male donor aged 60 or older with stage III squamous cell lung carcinoma. Sequencing used peripheral blood, obtained before any cancer treatment.

The CDR3 is CASSLGGDRSSYEQYF. In nucleotides, the CDR3 is TGTGCCAGCAGCTTGGGCGGGGACCGGAGCTCCTACGAGCAGTACTTC. The chain uses TRBV5-5 and TRBJ2-7; tentatively, D is TRBD2 (6 bases). CDR1 and CDR2 from the germline V gene are SGHKS and YYEKEE (reference sequence). The length of the CDR3 is 16 residues. Trimming took 0 bases from V and 0 from J, leaving 13 bases between them. Filled out from reference TRBV5-5 and TRBJ2-7, the complete variable domain reads DAGVTQSPTHLIKTRGQQVTLRCSPISGHKSVSWYQQVLGQGPQFIFQYYEKEERGRGNFPDRFSARQFPNYSSELNVNALLLGDSALYLCASSLGGDRSSYEQYFGPGTRLTVT.